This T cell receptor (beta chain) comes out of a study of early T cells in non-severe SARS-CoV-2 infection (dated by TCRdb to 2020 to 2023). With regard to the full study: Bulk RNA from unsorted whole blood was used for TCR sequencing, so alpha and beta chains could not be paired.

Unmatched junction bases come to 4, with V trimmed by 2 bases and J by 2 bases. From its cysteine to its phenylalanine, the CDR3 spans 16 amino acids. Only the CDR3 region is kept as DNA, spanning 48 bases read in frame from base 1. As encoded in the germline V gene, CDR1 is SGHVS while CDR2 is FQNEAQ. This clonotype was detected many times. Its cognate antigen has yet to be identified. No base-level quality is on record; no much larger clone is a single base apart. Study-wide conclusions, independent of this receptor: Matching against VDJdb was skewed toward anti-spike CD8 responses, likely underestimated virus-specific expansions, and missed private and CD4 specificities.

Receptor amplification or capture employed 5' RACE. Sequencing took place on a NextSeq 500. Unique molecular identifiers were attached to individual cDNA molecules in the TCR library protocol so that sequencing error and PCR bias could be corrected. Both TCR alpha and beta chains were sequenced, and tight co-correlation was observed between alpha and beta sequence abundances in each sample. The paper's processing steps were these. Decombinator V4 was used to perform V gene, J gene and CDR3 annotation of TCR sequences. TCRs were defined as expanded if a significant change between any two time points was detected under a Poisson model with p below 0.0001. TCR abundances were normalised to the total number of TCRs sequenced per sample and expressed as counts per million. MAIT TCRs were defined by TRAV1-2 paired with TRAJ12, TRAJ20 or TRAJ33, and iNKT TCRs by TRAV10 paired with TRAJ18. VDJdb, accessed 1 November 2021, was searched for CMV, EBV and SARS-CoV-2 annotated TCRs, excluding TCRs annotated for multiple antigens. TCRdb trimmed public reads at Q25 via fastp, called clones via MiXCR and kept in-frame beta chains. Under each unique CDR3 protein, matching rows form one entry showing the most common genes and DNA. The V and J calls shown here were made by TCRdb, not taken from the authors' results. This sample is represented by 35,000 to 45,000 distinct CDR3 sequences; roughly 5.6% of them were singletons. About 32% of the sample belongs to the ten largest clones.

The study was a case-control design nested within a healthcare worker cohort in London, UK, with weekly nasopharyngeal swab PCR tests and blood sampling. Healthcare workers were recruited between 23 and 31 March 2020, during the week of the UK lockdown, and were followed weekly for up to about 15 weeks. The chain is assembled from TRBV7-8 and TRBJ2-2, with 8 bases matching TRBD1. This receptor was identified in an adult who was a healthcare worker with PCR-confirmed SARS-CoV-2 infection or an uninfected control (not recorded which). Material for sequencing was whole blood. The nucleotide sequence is TGTGCCAGCAGCTTATCCGGACAGGGCAACACCGGGGAGCTGTTTTTT. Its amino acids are CASSLSGQGNTGELFF.